The clone carrying this T cell receptor (beta chain) was seen many times. Its antigen remains unknown. Germline trimming cut 4 bases from V and 5 bases from J; bases unmatched to any gene: 5. There are 14 residues in the CDR3. From germline, CDR1 is SGHTA and CDR2 FQGNSA. The data belong to a study of CD8+CD57+ T cells in acquired aplastic anemia. The overall study: When averaged, DNA from sorted CD4+ and CD8+ cells came to 2.5 to 3.5 ug. Regarding the study as a whole: The CD8+ Simpson's diversity of patients and controls was not significantly different.

TCR beta VDJ and CDR3 profiling used genomic DNA as template. One entry per CDR3 protein results from TCRdb running MiXCR on the reads. The data show approximately 190,000 distinct CDR3 sequences, with around 65% seen just once and 40% to 55% held by the top ten. The genes are TRBV7-2 and TRBJ1-2, with 9 bases aligning to TRBD1. This receptor was taken from a human donor with severe aplastic anemia or a healthy control (not recorded which). Sequenced input: sorted CD4+, CD8+, or CD8+CD57+ T cells (not recorded which) from PBMCs. The CDR3 is CASSSLDRGYGYTF. The DNA for the CDR3 is TGTGCCAGCAGCTCGTTGGACAGGGGATATGGCTACACCTTC.